This TCR beta chain was recovered during a study of cytomegalovirus exposure and HLA in healthy donors. The study, taken as a whole, reports: In vitro data verified a few CMV-associated chains as specific for CMV antigens. Analysis performed later showed TCR beta chains linked to HLA being more clonally expanded than equally common others. Looking again later, the authors saw that most CMV-associated TCR beta chains seemed HLA-restricted. Analyses of presence/absence relied on an assumption of roughly uniform sequencing depth across donors.

PCR employed 60 Vbeta and 13 Jbeta primers. Clones were read by immunoSEQ multiplex PCR, and TCRdb kept only the in-frame ones, dropping some. The data show over 100,000 clones, around 72% seen once. The germline CDR1 and CDR2 sequences are WSHSY and SAAADI. The CDR3 totals 12 residues. J gave up 8 bases and V 6 bases, and 3 bases lay outside the gene matches. Concerning this clone: What it binds is not known.

The sequenced material came from PBMCs. The rearrangement uses TRBV10-2 and TRBJ1-2; TRBD1 aligns across 10 bases. The receptor was isolated from a man aged 50 to 60 in good health and CMV-seropositive. DNA of the CDR3: TGCGCCAGCAGGGGGACAGGGGTAGGCTACACCTTC. This sequence encodes CASRGTGVGYTF.